The 30 T cell receptor beta chains below were found in one sample sequenced in a study of Ad26.COV2.S vaccination and SARS-CoV-2 variants. Specified treatment: about 20 received Ad26.COV2.S at low or high dose, single or two shots; roughly five received placebo; per-sample allocation not given. At day 63 after the first vaccine or placebo injection, samples were drawn. Produced via immunoSEQ multiplex PCR; TCRdb's table is partial and in-frame only. This table has hundreds of thousands of clones, roughly four fifths appearing once. The input for sequencing was peripheral blood, taken in a trial of Ad26.COV2.S vaccine versus placebo. Receptors were obtained from a person between 18 and 65 years old who received the Ad26.COV2.S COVID-19 vaccine or a placebo.

The V and J genes are TRBV3-1 (or the pseudogene TRBV3-2) and TRBJ2-1; D is undetermined. V shed 8 bases and J shed 2 bases, with 10 bases lying between them. Germline lookup yields CDR1 LGHDT and CDR2 YNNKEL (reference sequence). CDR3 size: 13 residues. The CDR3 here is CASRTQTYNEQFF. DNA of the CDR3: TGTGCCAGCCGCACACAGACCTACAATGAGCAGTTCTTC.

This clone was seen a single time. The chain uses TRBV6-1 and TRBJ2-7; D remains ambiguous. Germline CDR1 reads MNHNS; CDR2 reads SASEGT. V gave up 1 base and J gave up 6 bases, with 16 bases separating them. This CDR3 region has 15 residues. CDR3 region: CASSEGPLIKAEQYF. The CDR3 DNA reads TGTGCCAGCAGTGAAGGTCCCTTAATCAAAGCCGAGCAGTACTTC.

This chain links TRBV7-2 with TRBJ2-1; the D is unclear. This CDR3 is 13 amino acids long. Per germline, CDR1 SGHTA and CDR2 FQGNSA. Trimming took off 1 base at V and 6 bases at J, with 7 bases between the two ends. The chain's CDR3 is CASSLGVSNEQFF. CDR3 nucleotides: TGTGCCAGCAGCTTAGGAGTCAGCAATGAGCAGTTCTTC. The complete variable domain, with remaining parts taken from reference TRBV7-2 and TRBJ2-1, reads GAGVSQSPSNKVTEKGKDVELRCDPISGHTALYWYRQSLGQGLEFLIYFQGNSAPDKSGLPSDRFSAERTGGSVSTLTIQRTQQEDSAVYLCASSLGVSNEQFFGPGTRLTVL.

V and J are TRBV9 and TRBJ1-1; 10 bases match TRBD1. The CDR3 is made up of 15 amino acids. Germline V CDR1 and CDR2: SGDLS, YYNGEE. With V trimmed by 4 bases and J by 5 bases, 8 bases remained unmatched. CDR3 residues: CASSSRRTGGTEAFF. The CDR3 bases are TGTGCCAGCAGCTCCCGCCGGACAGGGGGAACTGAAGCTTTCTTT.

The chain employs TRBV2 and TRBJ2-5; D is unclear. The germline V and J ends were trimmed by 5 bases and 3 bases, with 13 bases remaining between them. Germline V gene lookup returns CDR1 SNHLY and CDR2 FYNNEI. This CDR3 contains 14 residues. The CDR3 sequence: CASSWVTPEETQYF. DNA for the CDR3: TGTGCCAGCAGTTGGGTTACCCCAGAAGAGACCCAGTACTTC.

The chain joins TRBV4-1 to TRBJ1-2; D may be TRBD1 (6 bases). CDR1 is MGHRA, CDR2 YSYEKL, per germline. The V end was cut by 3 bases, the J end by 8 bases, with 19 bases between. The CDR3 runs 15 residues. The CDR3 protein is CASSQRRAGEWGYTF. The CDR3 region has the DNA TGCGCCAGCAGCCAGAGGAGGGCAGGGGAATGGGGCTACACCTTC.

In this sample, this clone turned up many times. The rearrangement joins TRBV15 to TRBJ2-2; TRBD2 matches at 9 bases. Trimming at V came to 1 base and at J to 3 bases, leaving 0 bases not matched to a gene. Germline CDR1 and CDR2: LNHNV and YYDKDF (reference sequence). This CDR3 is 15 amino acids long. In nucleotides, the CDR3 is TGTGCCACCAGCAGAGGGACTAGCGACACCGGGGAGCTGTTTTTT. Encoded protein: CATSRGTSDTGELFF. Together with reference TRBV15 and TRBJ2-2, the CDR3 gives the full variable domain: DAMVIQNPRYQVTQFGKPVTLSCSQTLNHNVMYWYQQKSSQAPKLLFHYYDKDFNNEADTPDNFQSRRPNTSFCFLDIRSPGLGDTAMYLCATSRGTSDTGELFFGEGSRLTVL.

This chain joins TRBV25-1 and TRBJ1-2; D not certain. This CDR3 contains 14 residues. The V gene lost 7 bases and the J gene lost 5 bases, with 17 bases spanning the gap. The germline V gene has CDR1 MGHDK and CDR2 SYGVNS. This CDR3 is CASTPNAGFYGYTF. In DNA form, the CDR3 reads TGTGCCAGCACCCCGAACGCAGGATTTTATGGCTACACCTTC.

This sequence joins TRBV27 and TRBJ1-5; D not certain. Looked up from germline, CDR1 is MNHEY and CDR2 is SMNVEV (reference sequence). The CDR3 runs to 15 residues. Deletions cut 3 bases from V and 7 bases from J, with 16 bases between. In nucleotides, the CDR3 is TGTGCCAGCAGTTTCTTCAGTGAGATTGACCAGCCCCAGCATTTT. Translating gives CASSFFSEIDQPQHF.

The table lists this clone with a few counts. The chain has TRBV6-5 and TRBJ1-1, with TRBD1 matching 8 bases. CDR3 length: 14 residues. In germline, CDR1 is MNHEY, CDR2 SVGAGI. V lost 2 bases and J lost 2; bases outside the gene matches: 1. CDR3 sequence: CASSYDRGNTEAFF. For the CDR3, the DNA is TGTGCCAGCAGTTACGACAGGGGAAACACTGAAGCTTTCTTT.

The count of this clone is one. The gene calls are TRBV3-1 (or the pseudogene TRBV3-2) and TRBJ1-1, with D hard to call. V lost 4 bases and J lost 4, with 10 bases in between. Germline-derived CDR1 and CDR2 are LGHDT and YNNKEL (reference sequence). This CDR3 is built from 13 residues. This CDR3 is CASSLPRATEAFF. DNA for the CDR3: TGTGCCAGCAGCCTCCCCCGGGCCACTGAAGCTTTCTTT.

This clone was detected only once. The chain carries TRBV19 and TRBJ1-1, with 8 bases matching TRBD1. The V segment lost 5 bases and the J segment 5 bases; nucleotides outside the gene matches: 7. CDR3 length: 14 amino acids. The V gene's germline CDR1 is LNHDA and CDR2 SQIVND (reference sequence). The CDR3, as DNA: TGTGCCAGTAGTTCGCGGACAGGGAAGACTGAAGCTTTCTTT. Amino acids: CASSSRTGKTEAFF.

This rearrangement joins TRBV5-4 to TRBJ1-1, with a weak D call TRBD1 (6 bases). Trimming cost V 3 bases and J 0 bases, with 15 bases left between them. CDR3 size: 16 residues. CDR1 and CDR2 from the germline V gene are SGHNT and YYREEE (reference sequence). Written as DNA, the CDR3 is TGTGCCAGCAGCTCCGCGCCAGGGGCCTTGAACACTGAAGCTTTCTTT. Its protein is CASSSAPGALNTEAFF.

The rearrangement uses TRBV19 and TRBJ1-1; tentative D call: TRBD1 (5 bases). The CDR3 contains 18 residues. CDR1 is LNHDA, CDR2 SQIVND, per germline (reference sequence). The V end lost 4 bases, the J end lost 0 bases, and 21 bases lay between the germline ends. CDR3 sequence (DNA): TGTGCCAGTAGTAGGGGCCTCGACCCAGTTTTGATGAACACTGAAGCTTTCTTT. Its protein is CASSRGLDPVLMNTEAFF.

V is TRBV5-1 and J is TRBJ1-6; D possibly corresponds to TRBD1 (6 bases). Germline CDR1 reads SGHRS; CDR2 reads YFSETQ. This CDR3 has 13 amino acids. V dropped 3 bases and J dropped 9 bases, with 10 bases sitting between them. The DNA of the CDR3 is TGCGCCAGCAGCTGGGTGGGGGCTTCACCCCTCCACTTT. As protein: CASSWVGASPLHF.

The chain is built from TRBV9 and TRBJ1-4; perhaps TRBD1 as D (5 bases). The V end was cut by 4 bases, the J end by 6 bases, with 13 bases between. From germline, CDR1 is SGDLS and CDR2 YYNGEE. The CDR3 sequence is 14 residues long. CDR3 residues: CASSLRWGDEKLFF. In DNA form, the CDR3 reads TGTGCCAGCAGCCTAAGGTGGGGGGATGAAAAACTGTTTTTT.

The rearrangement joins TRBV18 to TRBJ1-1; 8 bases align to TRBD1. The germline V gene encodes CDR1 KGHSH and CDR2 LQKENI. Trimming at V came to 6 bases and at J to 3 bases, leaving 9 bases not matched to a gene. The CDR3 has 15 amino acids. The CDR3 protein is CASSGGQVEYTEAFF. As DNA, the CDR3 is TGTGCCAGCTCGGGGGGACAGGTAGAATACACTGAAGCTTTCTTT.

Note on this clone: This sample includes further DNA sequences coding for the same CDR3. In DNA form, the CDR3 reads TGTGCCATCAGTGAGGGGGGTCAGCAAGAGACCCAGTACTTC. Protein sequence: CAISEGGQQETQYF. This chain uses TRBV10-3 with TRBJ2-5, with D tentatively TRBD1 or TRBD2 (5 bases each). This CDR3 comprises 14 residues. V lost 2 bases and J 2 bases, leaving 9 bases between the germline ends. Looked up from germline, CDR1 is ENHRY and CDR2 is SYGVKD.

Only a few counts were recorded for this clone. The V call is TRBV11-1, the J call TRBJ1-1; 9 nucleotides align to TRBD1. CDR1 and CDR2 (germline): SGHAT, FQDESV (reference sequence). The CDR3 is made up of 14 amino acids. V dropped 4 bases and J dropped 8; count of bases not matched to a gene: 8. CDR3 DNA sequence: TGTGCCAGCAGCTCGTCCCGGGACAGGGCCGAAGCTTTCTTT. Its protein product is CASSSSRDRAEAFF.

The chain links TRBV11-3 to TRBJ2-7; D unclear. The CDR3 runs 12 residues. Germline V gene lookup returns CDR1 SGHNT and CDR2 YENEEA. V lost 3 bases and J lost 3, with 6 bases in between. CDR3 amino acids: CASSFRSYEQYF. The CDR3 DNA is TGTGCCAGCAGCTTTCGAAGCTACGAGCAGTACTTC.

The gene calls are TRBV4-3 and TRBJ2-1; D is unresolved. Trimming removed 2 bases from V and 11 bases from J, with 13 bases in between. The CDR3 contains 13 residues. Germline lookup yields CDR1 LGHNA and CDR2 YSLEER. The CDR3 nucleotides are TGCGCCAGCAGCCAAACGACGAACTTGCAGCAGTTCTTC. This encodes CASSQTTNLQQFF.

This clone has more than one count but fewer than ten. This chain uses TRBV5-4 with TRBJ2-7; the D is unclear. CDR1 and CDR2 (germline): SGHNT, YYREEE (reference sequence). The CDR3 sequence is 11 residues long. Trimming removed 4 bases from V and 3 bases from J, with 5 bases in between. The CDR3 reads CASSDDYEQYF. The CDR3 DNA follows: TGTGCCAGCAGCGATGACTACGAGCAGTACTTC.

The V call is TRBV5-6, the J call TRBJ2-5; possible D gene TRBD1, 5 bases. Trimming stripped 1 base from V and 5 bases from J, with 15 bases between. This CDR3 has 15 amino acids. Germline loops: CDR1 SGHDT, CDR2 YYEEEE. The CDR3 region has the DNA TGTGCCAGCAGCTTGTTAGGGGCCGTCGGTGAGACCCAGTACTTC. Protein: CASSLLGAVGETQYF.

The chain joins TRBV5-6 to TRBJ2-1, with TRBD2 identical over 7 bases. The CDR3 loop spans 15 amino acids. The germline CDR1 and CDR2 sequences are SGHDT and YYEEEE. Trimming took 5 bases from V and 4 from J; bases not matched to a gene: 9. The CDR3 sequence: CASRVGAGRYNEQFF. In DNA, the CDR3 is TGTGCCAGCAGAGTTGGAGCGGGAAGGTACAATGAGCAGTTCTTC.

In its sample, this clone was seen a few times. The chain combines TRBV6-5 with TRBJ1-3; 7 nucleotides match TRBD1. V was clipped by 5 bases and J by 2 bases; unmatched bases: 3. The V gene's germline CDR1 is MNHEY and CDR2 SVGAGI. The CDR3 runs to 14 residues. CDR3 bases: TGTGCCAGCAGTAACAGGGGAACTGGAAACACCATATATTTT. Translating it yields CASSNRGTGNTIYF.

This clone was counted once. This rearrangement joins TRBV29-1 to TRBJ1-3; possible D gene TRBD1, 6 bases. Per germline, CDR1 SQVTM and CDR2 ANQGSEA. V gave up 6 bases and J gave up 2 bases, with 11 bases separating them. The CDR3 is 13 residues long. CDR3 in amino acids: CSVGTTTGNTIYF. The CDR3 nucleotides are TGCAGCGTAGGGACAACCACTGGAAACACCATATATTTT.

The chain links TRBV19 to TRBJ1-4, with 8 nucleotides matching TRBD1. CDR3 length: 16 amino acids. CDR1 and CDR2 from the germline V gene are LNHDA and SQIVND (reference sequence). J gave up 0 bases and V 4 bases, and 4 bases lay outside the gene matches. The CDR3 DNA reads as TGTGCCAGTAGTACGGGACAGGCCCCAACTAATGAAAAACTGTTTTTT. Translated: CASSTGQAPTNEKLFF.

The rearrangement links TRBV18 to TRBJ2-5; 7 nucleotides line up with TRBD2. Germline V gene data show CDR1 as KGHSH and CDR2 as LQKENI. The junction had 6 bases not matched to a gene; V was cut back by 3 bases and J by 2 bases. This CDR3 contains 15 residues. The CDR3 loop reads CASSPPREGQETQYF. The CDR3, as DNA: TGTGCCAGCTCACCCCCAAGGGAGGGTCAAGAGACCCAGTACTTC.

The count of this clone is one. This chain links TRBV29-1 with TRBJ1-1, with D perhaps TRBD1 (5 bases). V was clipped by 2 bases and J by 6 bases, with 13 bases between them. The CDR3 spans 13 residues. The germline V gene encodes CDR1 SQVTM and CDR2 ANQGSEA. For the CDR3, the DNA is TGCAGCGTTGAACGGGCCGGGGGGGCTGAAGCTTTCTTT. It encodes CSVERAGGAEAFF.

This clone was found a few times. This chain connects TRBV5-4 to TRBJ2-1; 7 bases match TRBD2. J was trimmed by 0 bases and V by 1 base; bases with no gene match: 4. The CDR3 has 16 amino acids. Germline loops: CDR1 SGHNT, CDR2 YYREEE (reference sequence). CDR3 amino acids: CASSLRGGSSYNEQFF. For the CDR3, the DNA is TGTGCCAGCAGCTTGAGGGGCGGGAGCTCCTACAATGAGCAGTTCTTC.